This T cell receptor (beta chain) was retrieved from a study of blood T cell repertoires in COVID-19. Turning to the study itself: The United States, Italy and Spain supplied acute and convalescent COVID-19 samples. The analysed material was cDNA or gDNA that came from T cells, B-cell-depleted T cells, or PBMCs.

In the study's own analysis: By means of reference gene primer amplification, nucleated cell counts were estimated. TCRdb's table, derived via immunoSEQ multiplex PCR, lists solely in-frame clones and lacks some. D and trimming come from the DNA, and the V and J calls and clone size come from that table. The table shows more than 15,000 clones, with roughly 90% occurring only once. In its sample, this clone was seen once. Sequences were obtained from peripheral blood. The source is a man in his forties or fifties with active COVID-19.

CDR3 DNA sequence: TGTGCCAGCAGTTATCCCGGGACAGCCCTCCCCAACTATGGCTACACCTTC. Amino acid sequence: CASSYPGTALPNYGYTF. J is TRBJ1-2 and V is TRBV6-2 or TRBV6-3; 7 nucleotides match TRBD1. The CDR3 has 17 residues. CDR1 is MNHEY and CDR2 is SVGEGT in the germline V gene. The J segment lost 2 bases and the V segment lost 3 bases, leaving 12 bases of the junction unmatched.